This T cell receptor beta chain was captured in a study of Graves' ophthalmopathy and Graves' hyperthyroidism. V lost 0 bases and J lost 3, with 9 bases in between. Germline V gene lookup returns CDR1 MNHEY and CDR2 SVGAGI. This CDR3 contains 14 residues. Amplifying from RNA transcripts, the study obtained TCR beta CDR3 regions. First-round RT-PCR relied on HTBI primers, and a second-round multiplex PCR came next. TCRdb reprocessed the multiplex PCR reads via MiXCR and lists one record per CDR3 protein. In the table there are under 350,000 distinct CDR3 sequences, 17% of which are singletons. The sample holds many counts of this clonotype. Thyroid ultrasound, orbital computed tomography, TRAb, serum thyroxine and clinical symptoms formed the basis of diagnosis.

Sequencing input: peripheral blood. The chain carries TRBV6-5 and TRBJ2-7; D unclear. The sequence derives from an adult man with Graves' ophthalmopathy. The CDR3 bases are TGTGCCAGCAGTTACTCGATAAGTTACTACGAGCAGTACTTC. Protein sequence: CASSYSISYYEQYF.